A selection of T cell receptor beta chains follows, all from one sample in a study of patients and donors after allogeneic stem cell transplantation. TCRdb re-analysed the RT-PCR reads in MiXCR, keeping a single row per CDR3 protein. The data show 200,000 to 250,000 distinct CDR3 sequences, with 14% seen just once and 11% held by the top ten. The source material was blood, either unsorted or a sorted T cell fraction (not recorded which). The receptors here all came from a human donor who was either an allogeneic HSCT recipient or a stem cell or donor lymphocyte infusion donor (not recorded which). It is not recorded whose cells these are; they may come from a transplant donor. The CDR3 runs from the conserved cysteine through the conserved F or W. A D gene is named only where the DNA matches it firmly. Clone size is stated in some rows and not others, as once, few, many or a class when expanded.

NA	TRBD2	TRBJ2-7	TRBV12-3/TRBV12-4	CASSIIAGGREQYF	TGTGCCAGCAGTATAATAGCGGGGGGGCGCGAGCAGTACTTC
NA	NA	TRBJ1-2	TRBV28	CATRSSGDGYTF	TGTGCCACCAGGAGTTCAGGGGATGGCTACACCTTC
few	NA	TRBJ1-1	TRBV20-1	CSPPALGATEAFF	TGCAGTCCTCCAGCGCTGGGGGCCACTGAAGCTTTCTTT
NA	NA	TRBJ2-7	TRBV7-2	CASSLAWTVYEQYF	TGTGCCAGCAGCTTAGCGTGGACAGTCTACGAGCAGTACTTC
NA	TRBD2	TRBJ2-7	TRBV10-3	CAITIGGDSGEQYF	TGTGCCATCACCATTGGGGGGGACTCAGGCGAGCAGTACTTC
few	NA	TRBJ2-5	TRBV5-4	CASSLVPAETQYF	TGTGCCAGCAGCTTGGTTCCCGCAGAGACCCAGTACTTC
few	NA	TRBJ1-6	TRBV20-1	CSAQGSYNSPLHF	TGCAGTGCCCAGGGTTCCTATAATTCACCCCTCCACTTT
many	NA	TRBJ1-1	TRBV30	CAWSVSGLLEAFF	TGTGCCTGGAGTGTAAGTGGCCTTCTCGAAGCTTTCTTT
NA	NA	TRBJ1-2	TRBV30	CAWSGRGDYGYTF	TGTGCCTGGAGTGGCAGGGGAGACTATGGCTACACCTTC
many	NA	TRBJ2-4	TRBV20-1	CSGRTLAKNIQYF	TGCAGTGGGAGAACCCTAGCCAAAAACATTCAGTACTTC
NA	NA	TRBJ1-3	TRBV4-1	CASSQGDRWRTIYF	TGCGCCAGCAGCCAAGGGGACCGCTGGAGGACCATATATTTT
NA	NA	TRBJ2-7	TRBV7-2	CASSADSLKYF	TGTGCCAGCAGCGCCGACTCCCTTAAGTACTTC
few	NA	TRBJ2-2	TRBV12-3/TRBV12-4	CATSHPPGTGELFF	TGTGCCACTTCCCACCCTCCGGGCACCGGGGAGCTGTTTTTT
NA	NA	TRBJ2-1	TRBV29-1	CSLSGPRAGNEQFF	TGCAGCTTGAGCGGGCCCCGCGCGGGGAATGAGCAGTTCTTC
many	TRBD2	TRBJ2-3	TRBV5-1	CASSLGTSAQSDTQYF	TGCGCCAGCAGCTTGGGCACTAGCGCTCAATCAGATACGCAGTATTTT
many	TRBD2	TRBJ2-3	TRBV10-3	CAISRTSGDTDTQYF	TGTGCCATCAGTAGGACTAGCGGGGACACAGATACGCAGTATTTT
many	NA	TRBJ2-2	TRBV5-1	CASSRGDLANTGELFF	TGCGCCAGCAGCAGAGGGGACTTAGCGAACACCGGGGAGCTGTTTTTT
few	TRBD2	TRBJ2-7	TRBV2	CASSDPGLAGTYEQYF	TGTGCCAGCAGTGACCCCGGGCTAGCGGGGACCTACGAGCAGTACTTC
NA	NA	TRBJ2-7	TRBV6-4	CASRDWLGPGEQYF	TGTGCCAGCAGGGACTGGCTGGGGCCGGGAGAGCAGTACTTC
few	TRBD2	TRBJ2-7	TRBV6-1	CASSSGGEEGYEQYF	TGTGCCAGCAGCTCCGGGGGGGAGGAGGGTTACGAGCAGTACTTC
NA	NA	TRBJ2-3	TRBV2	CASKFVRTTQYF	TGTGCCAGCAAGTTTGTCCGAACCACGCAGTATTTT
NA	NA	TRBJ1-3	TRBV7-6	CASSLAQQSGSSGNTIYF	TGTGCCAGCAGCTTAGCGCAACAATCTGGGAGCTCTGGAAACACCATATATTTT
few	NA	TRBJ2-5	TRBV2	CASSEIGVGQETQYF	TGTGCCAGCAGTGAAATAGGAGTGGGACAAGAGACCCAGTACTTC
few	TRBD1	TRBJ2-5	TRBV25-1	CASSVTGDQETQYF	TGTGCCAGCAGTGTGACAGGGGACCAAGAGACCCAGTACTTC
NA	TRBD2	TRBJ2-2	TRBV20-1	CSAERAGGRTGELFF	TGCAGTGCTGAAAGAGCGGGAGGCAGGACCGGGGAGCTGTTTTTT
NA	TRBD2	TRBJ2-3	TRBV20-1	CSATRTSGGEDTQYF	TGCAGTGCTACTAGGACTAGCGGGGGTGAAGATACGCAGTATTTT
many	NA	TRBJ2-3	TRBV15	CATSTLLERAQDTQYF	TGTGCCACCAGCACCCTCCTGGAGCGAGCACAGGATACGCAGTATTTT
few	NA	TRBJ2-5	TRBV7-2	CASSLTGNGETQYF	TGTGCCAGCAGCTTAACAGGGAACGGGGAGACCCAGTACTTC
NA	TRBD2	TRBJ2-3	TRBV4-3	CASSQSPGGGSANTDTQYF	TGCGCCAGCAGCCAATCCCCCGGGGGGGGTTCGGCCAACACAGATACGCAGTATTTT
NA	TRBD2	TRBJ2-5	TRBV25-1	CASTGSGGLQETQYF	TGTGCCAGCACGGGAAGCGGGGGCCTACAAGAGACCCAGTACTTC
few	TRBD2	TRBJ2-2	TRBV24-1	CATRGTSERNTGELFF	TGTGCCACCAGGGGGACTAGCGAACGGAACACCGGGGAGCTGTTTTTT
many	NA	TRBJ1-5	TRBV7-2	CASSHGNNQPQHF	TGTGCCAGCAGCCACGGGAACAATCAGCCCCAGCATTTT
NA	NA	TRBJ2-7	TRBV18	CASSPQGEQYF	TGTGCCAGCTCACCACAGGGTGAGCAGTACTTC
few	NA	TRBJ2-5	TRBV2	CASSPQGGGTGIETQYF	TGTGCCAGCAGCCCCCAAGGGGGTGGAACGGGGATAGAGACCCAGTACTTC
few	NA	TRBJ2-7	TRBV9	CASSVDASAHYEQYF	TGTGCCAGCAGCGTAGACGCTAGCGCCCACTACGAGCAGTACTTC
NA	NA	TRBJ2-5	TRBV2	CASSGDFKETQYF	TGTGCCAGCAGCGGGGACTTCAAAGAGACCCAGTACTTC
NA	NA	TRBJ1-6	TRBV6-5	CASSYSPASFNSPLHF	TGTGCCAGCAGTTACTCGCCCGCCAGCTTTAATTCACCCCTCCACTTT
NA	TRBD1	TRBJ2-7	TRBV11-2	CASSLDSQGQDIF	TGTGCCAGCAGCTTAGATTCACAAGGACAGGATATCTTC
NA	TRBD1	TRBJ2-3	TRBV7-9	CASSSDRGIDTQYF	TGTGCCAGCAGCTCGGACAGGGGAATAGATACGCAGTATTTT
NA	TRBD2	TRBJ2-3	TRBV12-3/TRBV12-4	CASSSGTRRYF	TGTGCCAGCAGTTCTGGGACTAGAAGGTATTTT
NA	TRBD1	TRBJ1-1	TRBV6-1	CASSTPGQGAEAFF	TGTGCCAGCTCAACTCCGGGACAGGGAGCTGAAGCTTTCTTT